Listed here are 13 T cell receptor beta chains from one sample, sequenced in a study of blood T cell repertoires in COVID-19. Libraries were prepared by immunoSEQ multiplex PCR; TCRdb keeps only in-frame clonotypes and omits some of them. The data show fewer than 250,000 clones, with about 88% seen just once and around 1% held by the top ten. The specimen was peripheral blood. Source of these receptors: a man aged 35-49 years with acute or convalescent COVID-19.

The chain recombines TRBV2 with TRBJ1-5; TRBD1 matches at 9 bases. The CDR3 covers 16 residues. After removal of 6 bases from V and 1 base from J, the junction contained 7 bases not matched to a gene. Germline assignment: CDR1 SNHLY and CDR2 FYNNEI. Here the CDR3 DNA reads TGTGCCAGCAGCACAGGGGGCGGTGGGAGCAATCAGCCCCAGCATTTT. Translated, it gives CASSTGGGGSNQPQHF.

V and J are TRBV5-1 and TRBJ1-5; D might be TRBD1 (6 bases). V was trimmed by 0 bases and J by 5 bases, leaving 12 bases between them. This CDR3 spans 15 amino acids. From germline, CDR1 is SGHRS and CDR2 YFSETQ. The CDR3 reads CASSLVAGVDQPQHF. The CDR3 coding sequence is TGCGCCAGCAGCTTGGTAGCAGGGGTAGATCAGCCCCAGCATTTT. Full variable domain (rest looked up from reference TRBV5-1 and TRBJ1-5): KAGVTQTPRYLIKTRGQQVTLSCSPISGHRSVSWYQQTPGQGLQFLFEYFSETQRNKGNFPGRFSGRQFSNSRSEMNVSTLELGDSALYLCASSLVAGVDQPQHFGDGTRLSIL.

V is TRBV20-1 and J is TRBJ1-6; D is uncertain. Per the germline V gene, CDR1 is DFQATT and CDR2 is SNEGSKA (reference sequence). The CDR3 totals 11 residues. The CDR3 sequence is CSPPLNSPLHF. The CDR3 DNA reads TGCAGCCCCCCTCTAAATTCACCCCTCCACTTT.

This chain joins TRBV28 and TRBJ1-1, with 11 bases that match TRBD1. V lost 3 bases, J lost 9 bases, and 0 bases stayed unmatched. CDR1 and CDR2 from the germline V gene are MDHEN and SYDVKM. The CDR3 is 12 amino acids. DNA for the CDR3: TGTGCCAGCAGTTTGGACAGGGGGCAAGCTTTCTTT. Encoded protein: CASSLDRGQAFF.

The V and J genes are TRBV6-5 and TRBJ1-4; D may be TRBD1 (6 bases). CDR3 length equals 15 residues. Germline CDR1 is MNHEY and CDR2 is SVGAGI. Trimming took off 4 bases at V and 4 bases at J, with 13 bases between the two ends. The CDR3 DNA sequence: TGTGCCAGCAGTTCACCGGACAGACATAATGAAAAACTGTTTTTT. Translating gives CASSSPDRHNEKLFF.

The V gene is TRBV6-5, the J gene TRBJ2-6, with D perhaps matching TRBD1 (5 bases). CDR1 MNHEY and CDR2 SVGAGI come from the germline V gene. This CDR3 spans 15 amino acids. The germline V and J ends were trimmed by 10 bases and 2 bases, with 15 bases remaining between them. The CDR3 nucleotides read TGTGCCATCCAAACAGGTACAGCTGGGGCCAACGTCCTGACTTTC. It yields the protein CAIQTGTAGANVLTF.

This clone is a singleton in its sample. This chain connects TRBV30 to TRBJ1-4; a weak D match, TRBD1 (5 bases). In germline, CDR1 is GTSNPN, CDR2 SVGIG (reference sequence). This CDR3 is 14 amino acids long. V shed 1 base and J shed 8 bases, with 14 bases lying between them. CDR3 nucleotide sequence: TGTGCCTGGAGTGAGGTCACCCAGGGCGAAAAACTGTTTTTT. Encoded protein: CAWSEVTQGEKLFF.

V and J are TRBV6-5 and TRBJ1-1; 7 bases agree with TRBD1. V shed 10 bases, J shed 1 base, and the junction held 12 bases outside the gene matches. The CDR3 runs to 15 residues. The germline gives CDR1 MNHEY, CDR2 SVGAGI. The CDR3 region has the DNA TGTGCCACCAGGAAGGGGACAGAGAGGAACACTGAAGCTTTCTTT. Translating gives CATRKGTERNTEAFF.

To note about this clone: One end of the junction is discordant with germline, which a read error may explain. The chain combines TRBV6-6 with TRBJ2-7, with a possible D match to TRBD1 (6 bases). The CDR3 totals 15 residues. CDR1 is MNHNY, CDR2 SVGAGI, per germline (reference sequence). CDR3 amino acids: CASSPKNRVSHEQYF. For the CDR3, the DNA is TGTGCCAGCAGTCCGAAAAACAGGGTCTCCCACGAGCAGTACTTC.

The rearrangement joins TRBV7-9 to TRBJ1-1, with no clear D. V shed 6 bases and J shed 3 bases, with 8 bases lying between them. CDR1 is SEHNR and CDR2 is FQNEAQ in the germline V gene (reference sequence). The CDR3 runs 12 residues. In DNA form, the CDR3 reads TGTGCCAGCAGTCCCCCCTACACTGAAGCTTTCTTT. Its translation: CASSPPYTEAFF.

This chain connects TRBV11-2 to TRBJ1-5, with D hard to call. V was trimmed by 1 base and J by 2 bases, leaving 9 bases between them. The germline V gene encodes CDR1 SGHAT and CDR2 FQNNGV. The CDR3 length is 15 residues. The CDR3 spells CASSLAGSGNQPQHF. The CDR3 DNA reads as TGTGCCAGCAGCTTAGCAGGTAGCGGCAATCAGCCCCAGCATTTT.

The chain recombines TRBV5-6 with TRBJ1-2; TRBD1 is a possible D gene (5 bases). This CDR3 has 16 residues. V was trimmed by 3 bases and J by 1 base, leaving 16 bases between them. Germline loops: CDR1 SGHDT, CDR2 YYEEEE. The CDR3 DNA sequence: TGTGCCAGCAGCTCCCGCAAAGGACAAATTAACTATGGCTACACCTTC. This encodes CASSSRKGQINYGYTF.

This rearrangement joins TRBV6-5 to TRBJ2-3, with D unclear. V lost 0 bases to trimming and J lost 0 bases, with 4 bases between them. Germline-derived CDR1 and CDR2 are MNHEY and SVGAGI. CDR3 length: 14 residues. CDR3 nucleotides: TGTGCCAGCAGTTACTCGCGGAGCACAGATACGCAGTATTTT. This translates into CASSYSRSTDTQYF.